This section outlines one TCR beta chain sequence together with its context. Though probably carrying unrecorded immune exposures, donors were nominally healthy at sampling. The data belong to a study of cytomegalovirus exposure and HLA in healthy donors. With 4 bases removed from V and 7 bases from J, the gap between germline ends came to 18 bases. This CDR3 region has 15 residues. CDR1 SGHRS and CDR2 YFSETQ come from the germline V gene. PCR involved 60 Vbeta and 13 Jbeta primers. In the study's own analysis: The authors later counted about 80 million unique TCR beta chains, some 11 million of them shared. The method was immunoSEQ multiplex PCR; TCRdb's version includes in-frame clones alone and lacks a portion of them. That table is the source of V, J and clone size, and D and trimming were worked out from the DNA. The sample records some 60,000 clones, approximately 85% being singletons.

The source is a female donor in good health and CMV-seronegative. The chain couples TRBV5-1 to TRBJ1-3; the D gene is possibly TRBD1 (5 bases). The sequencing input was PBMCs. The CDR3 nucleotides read TGCGCCAGCAGCCTACCGGGTGGACCAGGGAACACCATATATTTT. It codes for CASSLPGGPGNTIYF.